One sample yielded the 5 T cell receptor beta chains listed below, sequenced in a study of T cells in Graves' hyperthyroidism and ophthalmopathy. Researchers amplified the TCR beta CDR3 regions from RNA transcripts. Primed by the HTBI set, a first-round RT-PCR was run on the TCR CDR3. Each CDR3 protein is one row after TCRdb ran MiXCR on the multiplex PCR reads. The sample has around 760,000 distinct CDR3 sequences, 30% to 40% seen once. The sequencing input was blood. These receptors were obtained from a middle-aged woman with Graves' hyperthyroidism.

This clonotype came up many times. The chain employs TRBV5-4 and TRBJ1-2; possible D gene TRBD1, 6 bases. The CDR3 contains 15 residues. V shed 4 bases and J shed 0 bases, with 13 bases lying between them. Germline loops: CDR1 SGHNT, CDR2 YYREEE (reference sequence). The CDR3 protein is CASSLDSRTNYGYTF. The CDR3 bases are TGTGCCAGCAGCCTGGACAGCCGAACTAACTATGGCTACACCTTC.

This clonotype turned up a few times. The chain joins TRBV19 to TRBJ1-4; perhaps TRBD1 as D (5 bases). This CDR3 spans 14 amino acids. Trimming stripped 4 bases from V and 5 bases from J, with 11 bases between. Per the germline V gene, CDR1 is LNHDA and CDR2 is SQIVND (reference sequence). The CDR3 nucleotides read TGTGCCAGTAGTACCGGGACGGGGAATGAAAAACTGTTTTTT. Its translation: CASSTGTGNEKLFF.

The sample holds many counts of this clonotype. The chain uses TRBV7-9 and TRBJ2-5; 10 positions match TRBD1. Per the germline V gene, CDR1 is SEHNR and CDR2 is FQNEAQ (reference sequence). The CDR3 runs to 15 residues. Unmatched junction bases numbered 5, after V lost 5 bases and J lost 2 bases. This chain's CDR3 is CASSLRTGGQETQYF. The CDR3 DNA reads TGTGCCAGCAGCCTCCGGACAGGGGGACAAGAGACCCAGTACTTC.

This clonotype has a count of ten or more. This sequence joins TRBV10-3 and TRBJ2-5; 11 bases match TRBD2. CDR3 size: 14 residues. CDR1 is ENHRY, CDR2 SYGVKD, per germline. J was trimmed by 2 bases and V by 8 bases; bases with no gene match: 4. This chain's CDR3 is CAIGGLAAQETQYF. The DNA for the CDR3 is TGTGCCATCGGGGGACTAGCGGCACAAGAGACCCAGTACTTC.

This clonotype was seen a few times. The chain links TRBV12-3 or TRBV12-4 to TRBJ1-2; unclear D gene. V shed 2 bases and J shed 4 bases, with 17 bases lying between them. The CDR3 is made up of 16 amino acids. CDR3 in amino acids: CASSLMGSPWGYGYTF. The CDR3 coding sequence is TGTGCCAGCAGTTTAATGGGGTCTCCCTGGGGCTATGGCTACACCTTC.